There are many counts of the clone carrying this T cell receptor beta chain. The antigen is unknown. The CDR3 has 14 residues. Between the trimmed V and J ends, which lost 2 bases and 4 bases, there was a span of 9 bases. Germline lookup yields CDR1 MNHEY and CDR2 SVGAGI. These data originate in a study of human T cells and chemical hapten exposure. Findings and caveats of the study: Expanded TCRs were compared with controls, and the expanded TCRs formed significantly more large CDR3 similarity clusters.

In the authors' methods: A typical sample had some 96,000 TCRs, with roughly 23,224 to 690,600 overall. TCRdb re-called the RACE reads through MiXCR, storing one row per CDR3 protein. TCRdb's processing, not the authors' own work, is the source of the V and J calls. The sample includes 340,000 or so distinct CDR3 sequences, about 7% of them seen just once. Time point here: patch test 1, 2 weeks after DPC sensitization. Treatment reported: therapeutic diphenylcyclopropenone sensitization with weekly scalp DPC. The sample consisted of whole blood, taken in connection with sensitization to the hapten diphenylcyclopropenone (DPC). This TCR came from a woman between 18 and 29 years old with alopecia areata. Some clones in this sample may be carry-over from other donors' samples. The chain carries TRBV6-5 and TRBJ2-1; D is uncertain. This CDR3 reads CASSYGRTYNEQFF. CDR3 sequence (DNA): TGTGCCAGCAGTTACGGACGCACATACAATGAGCAGTTCTTC.